Listed here are 17 T cell receptor beta chains from one sample, sequenced in a study of blood T cell repertoires in COVID-19. Assay: immunoSEQ multiplex PCR; the TCRdb copy retains only in-frame clones and omits some. This sample has around 250,000 clones, with roughly nine tenths found just once. Sequenced: peripheral blood. The receptors shown here come from a man aged 55 to 70 with acute or convalescent COVID-19.

The J gene is TRBJ1-4, the V gene TRBV6-2 or TRBV6-3, with 7 bases fitting TRBD1. The CDR3 consists of 17 residues. CDR1 is MNHEY, CDR2 SVGEGT, per germline. V gave up 4 bases and J gave up 0 bases; unmatched junction bases: 8. Here the CDR3 reads CASSFSGTAATNEKLFF. CDR3 bases: TGTGCCAGCAGTTTCTCCGGGACAGCTGCAACTAATGAAAAACTGTTTTTT.

The rearrangement links TRBV6-5 to TRBJ2-7; D call uncertain. The CDR3 consists of 12 residues. V was trimmed by 6 bases and J by 3 bases, leaving 9 bases between them. In germline, CDR1 is MNHEY, CDR2 SVGAGI. In DNA, the CDR3 is TGTGCCAGCAGCGTACAGAACTACGAGCAGTACTTC. Protein product: CASSVQNYEQYF.

The V gene is TRBV12-3 or TRBV12-4, the J gene TRBJ2-7; D call uncertain. This CDR3 has 11 residues. Trimming removed 3 bases from V and 3 bases from J, with 3 bases in between. The CDR3 nucleotides read TGTGCCAGCAGTTTTAGCTACGAGCAGTACTTC. As protein: CASSFSYEQYF.

V gene TRBV28 combines with J gene TRBJ2-7; 7 bases line up with TRBD1. Germline loops: CDR1 MDHEN, CDR2 SYDVKM. Trimming at V came to 3 bases and at J to 3 bases, leaving 17 bases not matched to a gene. The CDR3 loop spans 18 amino acids. CDR3 in DNA: TGTGCCAGCAGTTTCGGTCGTTGGTCGGGACAGCCGATCTACGAGCAGTACTTC. This translates into CASSFGRWSGQPIYEQYF.

The genes are TRBV5-1 and TRBJ1-2; 8 nucleotides align to TRBD1. The trim removed 4 bases at V and 5 bases at J, leaving 10 bases unmatched. This CDR3 contains 15 residues. Per germline, CDR1 SGHRS and CDR2 YFSETQ. In DNA, the CDR3 is TGCGCCAGCAGCGCACCGGGACAGGATCTGTATGGCTACACCTTC. The encoded protein is CASSAPGQDLYGYTF.

The chain uses TRBV28 and TRBJ2-7, with D tentatively TRBD1 (5 bases). Germline values: CDR1 MDHEN, CDR2 SYDVKM. The CDR3 is made up of 13 amino acids. V dropped 6 bases and J dropped 2 bases, with 11 bases sitting between them. The DNA of the CDR3 is TGTGCCAGCAGGCGGCAGGACACCTACGAGCAGTACTTC. It translates to CASRRQDTYEQYF.

This chain uses TRBV5-6 with TRBJ2-5, with D perhaps TRBD1 (6 bases). This CDR3 is built from 15 residues. The ends were cut back, 5 bases at V and 1 base at J, with 15 bases in the middle. CDR1 is SGHDT and CDR2 is YYEEEE in the germline V gene. CDR3 region: CASRKRGQFQETQYF. The CDR3 DNA is TGTGCCAGCAGGAAAAGAGGACAGTTCCAAGAGACCCAGTACTTC.

This clone was counted between two and nine times. The chain recombines TRBV5-1 with TRBJ2-1; 10 bases agree with TRBD1. The germline V gene has CDR1 SGHRS and CDR2 YFSETQ. V was clipped by 4 bases and J by 7 bases; unmatched bases: 8. The CDR3 has 15 amino acids. In DNA form, the CDR3 reads TGCGCCAGCAGCCCGGGACAGGGGAATTTGAATGAGCAGTTCTTC. This encodes CASSPGQGNLNEQFF.

V and J are TRBV3-1 (or the pseudogene TRBV3-2) and TRBJ2-7; TRBD2 matches at 11 bases. The ends lost 6 bases at V and 6 bases at J; junction bases unmatched: 4. The CDR3 spans 13 residues. Germline CDR1 reads LGHDT; CDR2 reads YNNKEL (reference sequence). CDR3: CASRRGLAGEQYF. CDR3 bases: TGTGCCAGCAGGCGCGGACTAGCGGGCGAGCAGTACTTC.

V usage is TRBV6-5 and J usage is TRBJ1-1; TRBD1 agrees at 7 bases. This CDR3 has 14 amino acids. CDR1 and CDR2 (germline): MNHEY, SVGAGI. The V segment lost 0 bases and the J segment 4 bases; nucleotides outside the gene matches: 2. CDR3 DNA sequence: TGTGCCAGCAGTTACTCCCCAGGGGGCACTGAAGCTTTCTTT. The encoded protein is CASSYSPGGTEAFF.

V usage is TRBV6-5 and J usage is TRBJ1-1; maybe TRBD1 (6 bases). Looked up from germline, CDR1 is MNHEY and CDR2 is SVGAGI. The CDR3 consists of 13 residues. Trimming removed 2 bases at V and 8 bases at J, with 12 bases between. CDR3 DNA sequence: TGTGCCAGCAGTTACACAGGGCCAGGGGAAGCTTTCTTT. Translating it yields CASSYTGPGEAFF.

The chain carries TRBV2 and TRBJ1-5; the D gene is possibly TRBD1 (6 bases). Trimming shortened V by 4 bases and J by 6 bases, and 13 bases separated the two germline ends. Germline CDR1 SNHLY, CDR2 FYNNEI. CDR3 length: 14 residues. The CDR3 protein is CASSAQGRGQPQHF. The CDR3 DNA is TGTGCCAGCAGTGCACAGGGACGAGGTCAGCCCCAGCATTTT.

The chain employs TRBV5-1 and TRBJ2-1; 8 bases agree with TRBD2. Germline V gene lookup returns CDR1 SGHRS and CDR2 YFSETQ. The CDR3 has 14 residues. V trimming: 0 bases; J trimming: 9 bases; junction bases outside the gene matches: 5. The CDR3 DNA reads TGCGCCAGCAGCTTGGTTAGCGGGAAGGGTGAGCAGTTCTTC. Translation: CASSLVSGKGEQFF.

This clone was detected only a few times. The chain recombines TRBV7-6 with TRBJ2-7; 7 bases agree with TRBD2. Germline trimming cut 1 base from V and 1 base from J; bases unmatched to any gene: 13. The CDR3 covers 18 residues. Germline assignment: CDR1 SGHVS and CDR2 FNYEAQ. The CDR3: CASSLVSVGREISYEQYF. Written as DNA, the CDR3 is TGTGCCAGCAGCTTAGTGAGCGTGGGGCGGGAGATTTCCTACGAGCAGTACTTC.

V and J are TRBV9 and TRBJ1-3; the match to TRBD1 covers 7 bases. Germline V lookup: CDR1 SGDLS, CDR2 YYNGEE. The V and J ends lost 0 bases and 8 bases, in that order; junction bases with no gene match: 14. The CDR3 extends over 17 amino acids. CDR3 sequence (DNA): TGTGCCAGCAGCGTAGGCATACTCTGGAAGGGGGCGGACACCATATATTTT. The encoded protein is CASSVGILWKGADTIYF.

The chain has TRBV5-1 and TRBJ1-6; maybe TRBD1 (6 bases). The CDR3 runs to 16 residues. Trimming removed 2 bases at V and 4 bases at J, with 13 bases between. CDR1 and CDR2 from the germline V gene are SGHRS and YFSETQ. The CDR3 is CASSFWTEQYNSPLHF. CDR3 in DNA: TGCGCCAGCAGCTTCTGGACAGAGCAATATAATTCACCCCTCCACTTT.

The chain is built from TRBV19 and TRBJ2-3; 14 nucleotides agree with TRBD2. The CDR3 loop spans 16 amino acids. The germline CDR1 and CDR2 sequences are LNHDA and SQIVND (reference sequence). Unmatched junction bases numbered 4, after V lost 5 bases and J lost 3 bases. For the CDR3, the DNA is TGTGCCAGTAGTTCCCGACTAGCGGGAGGGACAGATACGCAGTATTTT. Protein: CASSSRLAGGTDTQYF.